This T cell receptor (beta chain) comes out of a study of graft-versus-host responses after intestinal transplantation. On the study more broadly: Uniformly, recipients were administered anti-thymocyte globulin induction with subsequent tacrolimus and steroids for 2 to 3 years. Study-level findings and limits: Detected in recipient marrow were GvH clones, some of which were first observed in ileum or blood. Declines in HvG clones occurring early post-transplant were associated with peak circulating GvH clone levels.

The CDR3 extends over 16 amino acids. V was clipped by 0 bases and J by 5 bases; unmatched bases: 8. Germline V lookup: CDR1 SGHRS, CDR2 YFSETQ. Sequenced by immunoSEQ multiplex PCR; TCRdb stores in-frame clones only, minus some. Among tens of thousands of clones listed, around 89% were seen once. Details on this clone: Its antigen is unidentified.

The clonotype originates from a human donor who was the organ donor for an intestinal transplant. V usage is TRBV5-1 and J usage is TRBJ1-1, with 9 bases matching TRBD1. The sequences come from unstimulated CD4+ T cells sorted from spleen or lymph node cells, collected before transplant. The CDR3 region has the DNA TGCGCCAGCAGCTTGGCCCCGACAGGGGGTTTTACTGAAGCTTTCTTT. Translated, it gives CASSLAPTGGFTEAFF. The full variable domain, with the rest looked up from reference TRBV5-1 and TRBJ1-1, is KAGVTQTPRYLIKTRGQQVTLSCSPISGHRSVSWYQQTPGQGLQFLFEYFSETQRNKGNFPGRFSGRQFSNSRSEMNVSTLELGDSALYLCASSLAPTGGFTEAFFGQGTRLTVV.